This T cell receptor (beta chain) was captured in a study of post-analysis software for immune sequencing data. About this clonotype: Its cognate antigen is unknown.

Built from TCR beta cDNA, the libraries had unique molecular identifiers in them. TCRdb reprocessed the PCR reads with MiXCR, giving one entry per CDR3 protein. This sample has roughly 700,000 distinct CDR3 sequences, with about 32% found just once. Findings of the study overall: TRBV5-6, TRBV5-1 and TRBV20-1 belonged to a set of roughly 5 TRBV segments that were more frequent in patients than controls.

This CDR3 is 14 amino acids long. Germline V CDR1 and CDR2: LGHNA, YSLEER. Trimming stripped 8 bases from V and 0 bases from J, with 13 bases between. The TCR comes from a girl under 18 with multiple sclerosis. The specimen was blood. The rearrangement joins TRBV4-3 to TRBJ1-2, with D maybe TRBD1 (6 bases). CDR3 DNA: TGCGCCAGCGGCCGGACAGCTACTAACTATGGCTACACCTTC. Its translation: CASGRTATNYGYTF.